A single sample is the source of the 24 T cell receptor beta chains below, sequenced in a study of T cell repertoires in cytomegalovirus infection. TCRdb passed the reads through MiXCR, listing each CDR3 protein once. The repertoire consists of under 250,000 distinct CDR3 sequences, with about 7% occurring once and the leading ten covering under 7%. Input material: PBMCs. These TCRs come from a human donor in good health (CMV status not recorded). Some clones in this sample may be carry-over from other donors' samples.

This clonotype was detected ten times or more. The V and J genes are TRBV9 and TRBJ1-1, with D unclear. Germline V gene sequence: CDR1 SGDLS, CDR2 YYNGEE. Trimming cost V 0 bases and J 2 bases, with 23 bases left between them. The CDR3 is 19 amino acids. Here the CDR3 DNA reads TGTGCCAGCAGCGTAGATCCGGCCCGCCCGTCATATATCAACACTGAAGCTTTCTTT. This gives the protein CASSVDPARPSYINTEAFF. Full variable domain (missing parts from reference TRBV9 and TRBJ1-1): DSGVTQTPKHLITATGQRVTLRCSPRSGDLSVYWYQQSLDQGLQFLIQYYNGEERAKGNILERFSAQQFPDLHSELNLSSLELGDSALYFCASSVDPARPSYINTEAFFGQGTRLTVV.

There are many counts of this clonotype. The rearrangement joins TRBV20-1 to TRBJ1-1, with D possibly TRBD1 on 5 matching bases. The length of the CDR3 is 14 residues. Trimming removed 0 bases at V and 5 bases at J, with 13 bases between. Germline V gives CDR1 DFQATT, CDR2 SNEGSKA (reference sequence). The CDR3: CSAREGGEGTEAFF. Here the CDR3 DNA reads TGCAGTGCTAGAGAGGGGGGTGAGGGGACTGAAGCTTTCTTT.

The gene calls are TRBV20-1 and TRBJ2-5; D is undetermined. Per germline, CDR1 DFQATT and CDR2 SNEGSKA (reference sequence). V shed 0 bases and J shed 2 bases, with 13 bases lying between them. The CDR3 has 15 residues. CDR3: CSARDWETEQETQYF. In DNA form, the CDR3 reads TGCAGTGCTAGAGATTGGGAAACAGAGCAAGAGACCCAGTACTTC.

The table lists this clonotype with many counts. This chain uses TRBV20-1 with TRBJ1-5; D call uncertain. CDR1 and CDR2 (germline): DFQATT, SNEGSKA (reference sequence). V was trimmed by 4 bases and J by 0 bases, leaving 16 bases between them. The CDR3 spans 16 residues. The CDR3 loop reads CSATTIGSLSNQPQHF. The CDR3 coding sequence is TGCAGTGCTACGACTATCGGCAGCCTTAGCAATCAGCCCCAGCATTTT.

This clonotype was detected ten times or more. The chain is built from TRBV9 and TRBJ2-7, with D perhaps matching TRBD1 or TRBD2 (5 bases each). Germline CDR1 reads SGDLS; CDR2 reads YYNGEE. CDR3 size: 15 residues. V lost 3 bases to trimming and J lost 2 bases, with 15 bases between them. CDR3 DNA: TGTGCCAGCAGCGCCCATGGGACGGAGGCCTACGAGCAGTACTTC. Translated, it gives CASSAHGTEAYEQYF.

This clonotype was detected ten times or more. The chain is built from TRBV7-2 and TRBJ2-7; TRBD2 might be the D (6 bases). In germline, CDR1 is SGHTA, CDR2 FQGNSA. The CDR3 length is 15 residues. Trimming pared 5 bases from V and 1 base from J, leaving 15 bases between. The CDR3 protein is CASSRGLDGSYEQYF. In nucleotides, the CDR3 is TGTGCCAGCAGCAGGGGACTCGACGGATCCTACGAGCAGTACTTC.

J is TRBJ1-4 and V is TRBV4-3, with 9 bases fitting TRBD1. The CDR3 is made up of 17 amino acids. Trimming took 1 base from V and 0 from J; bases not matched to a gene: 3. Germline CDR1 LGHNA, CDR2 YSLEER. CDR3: CASSQGQGVSTNEKLFF. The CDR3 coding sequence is TGCGCCAGCAGCCAAGGACAGGGGGTTTCAACTAATGAAAAACTGTTTTTT.

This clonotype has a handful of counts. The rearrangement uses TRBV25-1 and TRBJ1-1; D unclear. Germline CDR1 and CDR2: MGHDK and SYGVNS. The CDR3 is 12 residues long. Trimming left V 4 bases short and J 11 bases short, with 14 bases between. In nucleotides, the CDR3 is TGTGCCAGCAGTGGAGATGGGGTATGGGCTTTCTTT. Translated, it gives CASSGDGVWAFF.

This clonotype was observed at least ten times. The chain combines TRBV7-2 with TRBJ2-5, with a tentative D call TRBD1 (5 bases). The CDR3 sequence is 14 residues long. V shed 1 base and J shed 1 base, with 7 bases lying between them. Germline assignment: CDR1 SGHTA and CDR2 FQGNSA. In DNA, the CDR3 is TGTGCCAGCAGCTTAGGACAGAGCCAAGAGACCCAGTACTTC. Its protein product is CASSLGQSQETQYF. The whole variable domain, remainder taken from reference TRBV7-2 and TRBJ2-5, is GAGVSQSPSNKVTEKGKDVELRCDPISGHTALYWYRQSLGQGLEFLIYFQGNSAPDKSGLPSDRFSAERTGGSVSTLTIQRTQQEDSAVYLCASSLGQSQETQYFGPGTRLLVL.

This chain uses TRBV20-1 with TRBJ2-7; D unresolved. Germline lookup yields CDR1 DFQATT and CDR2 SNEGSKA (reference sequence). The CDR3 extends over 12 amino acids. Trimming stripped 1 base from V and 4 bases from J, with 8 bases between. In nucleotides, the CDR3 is TGCAGTGCTAGAGCTGTGGCTTACGAGCAGTACTTC. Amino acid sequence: CSARAVAYEQYF.

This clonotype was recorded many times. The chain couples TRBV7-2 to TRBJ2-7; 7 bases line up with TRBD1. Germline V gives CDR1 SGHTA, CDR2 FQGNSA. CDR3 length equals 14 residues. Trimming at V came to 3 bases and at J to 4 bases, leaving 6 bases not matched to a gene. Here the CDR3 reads CASSFNRDRYEQYF. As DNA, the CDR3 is TGTGCCAGCAGCTTTAACCGGGACAGATACGAGCAGTACTTC. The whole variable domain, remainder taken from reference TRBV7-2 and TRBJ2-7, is GAGVSQSPSNKVTEKGKDVELRCDPISGHTALYWYRQSLGQGLEFLIYFQGNSAPDKSGLPSDRFSAERTGGSVSTLTIQRTQQEDSAVYLCASSFNRDRYEQYFGPGTRLTVT.

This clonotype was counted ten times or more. As DNA, the CDR3 is TGTGCCAGCAGCTTACAGGGAAGCGATACGCAGTATTTT. Protein product: CASSLQGSDTQYF. This chain joins TRBV7-2 and TRBJ2-3; TRBD1 is a possible D gene (5 bases). CDR3 size: 13 residues. V dropped 2 bases and J dropped 6 bases, with 9 bases sitting between them. Germline V gene sequence: CDR1 SGHTA, CDR2 FQGNSA. Full variable domain (remainder filled in from reference TRBV7-2 and TRBJ2-3): GAGVSQSPSNKVTEKGKDVELRCDPISGHTALYWYRQSLGQGLEFLIYFQGNSAPDKSGLPSDRFSAERTGGSVSTLTIQRTQQEDSAVYLCASSLQGSDTQYFGPGTRLTVL.

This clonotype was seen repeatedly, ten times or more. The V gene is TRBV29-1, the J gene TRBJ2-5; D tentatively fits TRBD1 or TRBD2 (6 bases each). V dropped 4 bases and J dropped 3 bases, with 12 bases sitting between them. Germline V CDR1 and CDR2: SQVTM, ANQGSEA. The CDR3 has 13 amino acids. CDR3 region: CSVGPGGEETQYF. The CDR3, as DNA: TGCAGCGTTGGGCCCGGGGGCGAAGAGACCCAGTACTTC.

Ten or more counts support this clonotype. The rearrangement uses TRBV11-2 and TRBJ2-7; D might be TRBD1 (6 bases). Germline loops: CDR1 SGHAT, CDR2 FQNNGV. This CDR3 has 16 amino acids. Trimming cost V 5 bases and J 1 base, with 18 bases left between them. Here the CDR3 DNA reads TGTGCCAGCAGCCCTAAAGTGTGGGACAAGTCCTACGAGCAGTACTTC. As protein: CASSPKVWDKSYEQYF.

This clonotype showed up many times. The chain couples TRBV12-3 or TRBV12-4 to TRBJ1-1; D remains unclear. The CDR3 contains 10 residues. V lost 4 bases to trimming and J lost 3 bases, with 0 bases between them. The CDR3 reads CASSYTEAFF. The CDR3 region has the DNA TGTGCCAGCAGTTACACTGAAGCTTTCTTT.

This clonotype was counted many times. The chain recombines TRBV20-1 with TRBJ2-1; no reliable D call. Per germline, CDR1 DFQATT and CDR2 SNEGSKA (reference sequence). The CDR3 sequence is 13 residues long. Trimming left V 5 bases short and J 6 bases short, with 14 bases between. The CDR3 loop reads CSAPKPGPNEQFF. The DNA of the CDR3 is TGCAGTGCTCCCAAACCGGGCCCCAATGAGCAGTTCTTC.

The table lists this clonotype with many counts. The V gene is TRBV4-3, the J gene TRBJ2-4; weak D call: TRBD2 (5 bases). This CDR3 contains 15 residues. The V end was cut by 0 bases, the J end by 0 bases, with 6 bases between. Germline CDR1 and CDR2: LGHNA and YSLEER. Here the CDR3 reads CASSQEGVAKNIQYF. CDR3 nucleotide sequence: TGCGCCAGCAGCCAAGAGGGAGTAGCCAAAAACATTCAGTACTTC.

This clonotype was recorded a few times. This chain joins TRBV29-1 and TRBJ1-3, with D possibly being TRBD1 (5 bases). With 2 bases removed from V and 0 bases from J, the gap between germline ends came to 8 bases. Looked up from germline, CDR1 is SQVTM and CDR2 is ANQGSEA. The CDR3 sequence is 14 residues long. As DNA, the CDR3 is TGCAGCGTTGAATCAGGGTTCTCTGGAAACACCATATATTTT. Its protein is CSVESGFSGNTIYF.

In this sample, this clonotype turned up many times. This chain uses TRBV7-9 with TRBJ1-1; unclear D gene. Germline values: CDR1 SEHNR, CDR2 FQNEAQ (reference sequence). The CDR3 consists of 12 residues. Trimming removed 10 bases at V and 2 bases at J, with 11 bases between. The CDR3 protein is CATPGDNTEAFF. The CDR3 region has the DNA TGTGCCACCCCCGGGGATAACACTGAAGCTTTCTTT.

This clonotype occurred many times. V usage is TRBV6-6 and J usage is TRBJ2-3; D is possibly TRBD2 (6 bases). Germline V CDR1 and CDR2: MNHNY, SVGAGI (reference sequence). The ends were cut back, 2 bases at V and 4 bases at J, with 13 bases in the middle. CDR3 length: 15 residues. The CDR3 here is CASSYAGKSADTQYF. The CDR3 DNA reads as TGTGCCAGCAGTTACGCGGGGAAGTCTGCAGATACGCAGTATTTT.

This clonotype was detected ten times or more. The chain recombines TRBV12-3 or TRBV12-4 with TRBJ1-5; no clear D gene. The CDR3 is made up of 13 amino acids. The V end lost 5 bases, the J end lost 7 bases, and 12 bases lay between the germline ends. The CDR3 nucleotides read TGTGCCAGCAGTCGGAGGGATTGGCAGCCCCAGCATTTT. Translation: CASSRRDWQPQHF.

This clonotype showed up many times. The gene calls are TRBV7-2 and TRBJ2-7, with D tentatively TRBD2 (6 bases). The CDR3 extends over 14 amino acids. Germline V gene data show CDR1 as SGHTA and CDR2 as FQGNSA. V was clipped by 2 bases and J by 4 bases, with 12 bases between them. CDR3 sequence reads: CASSLTRDRYEQYF. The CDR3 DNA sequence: TGTGCCAGCAGCTTAACGCGGGATAGGTACGAGCAGTACTTC. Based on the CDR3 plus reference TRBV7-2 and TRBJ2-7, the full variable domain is GAGVSQSPSNKVTEKGKDVELRCDPISGHTALYWYRQSLGQGLEFLIYFQGNSAPDKSGLPSDRFSAERTGGSVSTLTIQRTQQEDSAVYLCASSLTRDRYEQYFGPGTRLTVT.

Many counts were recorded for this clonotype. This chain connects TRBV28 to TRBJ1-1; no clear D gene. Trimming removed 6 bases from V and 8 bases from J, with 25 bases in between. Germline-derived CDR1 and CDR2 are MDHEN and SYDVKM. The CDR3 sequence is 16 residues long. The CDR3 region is CASSIPFRGSRGEAFF. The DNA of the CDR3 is TGTGCCAGCAGCATACCTTTCAGAGGGTCACGAGGGGAAGCTTTCTTT.

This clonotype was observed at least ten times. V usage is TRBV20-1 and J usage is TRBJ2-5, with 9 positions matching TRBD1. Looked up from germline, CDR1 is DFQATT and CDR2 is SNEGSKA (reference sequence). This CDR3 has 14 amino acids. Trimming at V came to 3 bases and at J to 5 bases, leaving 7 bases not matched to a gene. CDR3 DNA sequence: TGCAGTGCTAGGAGACAGGGGGTTCGTGAGACCCAGTACTTC. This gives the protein CSARRQGVRETQYF.